This is a list of T cell receptor beta chains from one sample in a study of regulatory T cells in long-lasting Graves disease. TCRdb re-derived calls from the multiplex PCR reads in MiXCR, one entry per CDR3 protein. This table has 500,000 or so distinct CDR3 sequences, about 16% appearing once. The sample also formed part of further work on T cells in Graves' hyperthyroidism and ophthalmopathy.

Sequenced material: peripheral blood mononuclear cells (PBMCs), taken at new diagnosis, from a patient treated with antithyroid drugs. The source is a woman aged 35-65 years with Graves disease. CDR3s include the opening cysteine and the closing phenylalanine or tryptophan. A clone size is listed for some rows: how often the clone was seen (once, few, many), or a class if it is expanded.

clone size,V gene,J gene,CDR3 protein
-,TRBV19,TRBJ2-5,CASSADRQETQYF
-,TRBV7-2,TRBJ1-1,CASSPLGGRRDTEAFF
many,TRBV2,TRBJ2-7,CASSDLGLGEQYF
few,TRBV20-1,TRBJ1-2,CSAPGQGRSGYTF
many,TRBV29-1,TRBJ1-1,CSVEVRGMNTEAFF
many,TRBV6-1,TRBJ1-1,CASIGRANTEAFF
few,TRBV4-1,-,CASSHRGAAEQYF
few,TRBV7-9,TRBJ2-1,CASSPGQFF
many,TRBV2,TRBJ1-2,CASSEDISYGYTF
many,TRBV10-3,TRBJ2-1,CAIRNRTLSYNEQFF
-,TRBV6-1,TRBJ2-2,CASRNKPSNTGELFF